A selection of T cell receptor beta chains follows, all from one sample in a study of identical twins. One entry per CDR3 protein results from TCRdb running MiXCR on the 5' RACE reads. This sample has around 480,000 distinct CDR3 sequences, with 14% found just once. In addition, the sample was reused for a study of yellow fever vaccine responses in identical twins.

Sequenced: CD4+ T cells sorted from blood. Source of these receptors: a woman aged 18-30 years in good health. The CDR3 runs from the conserved cysteine through the conserved F or W. Fields, in order: J gene, clone size, D gene, V gene, CDR3 protein, CDR3 DNA. The D gene is left open where the match is weak. Expanded clones get a size class; other rows say once, few or many, or leave the size out.

TRBJ1-1	few	-	TRBV27	CASNRGLWSTEAFF	TGTGCCAGCAATCGGGGCCTCTGGTCCACTGAAGCTTTCTTT
TRBJ2-2	-	-	TRBV5-5	CASSSGAIQSRNTGELFF	TGTGCCAGCAGCTCGGGGGCCATACAATCTAGGAACACCGGGGAGCTGTTTTTT
TRBJ2-3	-	-	TRBV7-2	CASSSGRTSTDTQYF	TGTGCCAGCAGCTCCGGACGGACTAGCACAGATACGCAGTATTTT
TRBJ2-3	-	-	TRBV7-2	CASSGGTRGDTQYF	TGTGCCAGCAGCGGCGGGACCAGGGGAGATACGCAGTATTTT
TRBJ2-3	few	-	TRBV12-3/TRBV12-4	CASSRGRFGPDTQYF	TGTGCCAGCAGTCGGGGACGATTCGGTCCAGATACGCAGTATTTT
TRBJ1-3	once	-	TRBV29-1	CSVEPHSGNTIYF	TGCAGCGTTGAACCCCACTCTGGAAACACCATATATTTT
TRBJ1-4	few	-	TRBV3-1	CASNSGVDEKLFF	TGTGCCAGCAATTCAGGGGTGGATGAAAAACTGTTTTTT
TRBJ2-1	-	-	TRBV11-3	CASSLDRGGDNEQFF	TGTGCCAGCAGCTTAGACAGGGGAGGTGACAATGAGCAGTTCTTC
TRBJ2-5	few	TRBD2	TRBV7-9	CASSFPSLAAKETQYF	TGTGCCAGCAGCTTCCCGTCCCTAGCGGCAAAAGAGACCCAGTACTTC
TRBJ2-7	few	TRBD2	TRBV6-1	CASSEGPSGVSYEQYF	TGTGCCAGCAGTGAAGGGCCAAGCGGGGTCTCCTACGAGCAGTACTTC
TRBJ2-3	many	-	TRBV27	CASSLGPGTGDTQYF	TGTGCCAGCAGTTTAGGGCCGGGGACGGGAGATACGCAGTATTTT
TRBJ2-5	many	-	TRBV25-1	CASSDGLKETQYF	TGTGCCAGCAGTGATGGATTAAAGGAGACCCAGTACTTC
TRBJ2-6	few	TRBD2	TRBV9	CASSVDSGLAGAGANVLTF	TGTGCCAGCAGCGTAGACTCGGGACTAGCGGGCGCCGGGGCCAACGTCCTGACTTTC
TRBJ2-2	-	-	TRBV6-2/TRBV6-3	CASSLGRELFF	TGTGCCAGCAGTTTGGGTCGGGAGCTGTTTTTT
TRBJ2-5	-	-	TRBV24-1	CATSFSGSQETQYF	TGTGCCACCTCTTTTTCGGGCTCCCAAGAGACCCAGTACTTC
TRBJ2-3	once	-	TRBV20-1	CSARGTSISTDTQYF	TGCAGTGCTAGGGGGACATCGATTAGCACAGATACGCAGTATTTT
TRBJ2-7	few	-	TRBV10-3	CAISESPHSSYEQYF	TGTGCCATCAGTGAGTCGCCACACAGCTCCTACGAGCAGTACTTC
TRBJ2-7	-	TRBD2	TRBV7-9	CASSVPPAGGSYEQYF	TGTGCCAGCAGCGTTCCCCCCGCCGGGGGGTCATACGAGCAGTACTTC
TRBJ1-4	-	-	TRBV20-1	CSARAGRTNEKLFF	TGCAGTGCTAGAGCCGGCCGAACTAATGAAAAACTGTTTTTT
TRBJ2-2	-	-	TRBV12-3/TRBV12-4	CASSAHFGGASTGELFF	TGTGCCAGCAGTGCACACTTTGGGGGGGCTAGCACCGGGGAGCTGTTTTTT
TRBJ2-7	few	-	TRBV7-9	CASSLRGISSYEQYF	TGTGCCAGCAGCTTACGGGGGATCAGCTCCTACGAGCAGTACTTC
TRBJ2-3	-	-	TRBV21-1	CASNPIAGGPADTQYF	TGTGCCAGCAACCCTATTGCGGGGGGGCCCGCAGATACGCAGTATTTT